This TCR beta chain was found in a study of Graves' ophthalmopathy and Graves' hyperthyroidism. In the case of this clonotype: Antigen unknown.

Regarding the study as a whole: The blood repertoire also included most expanded thyroid clonotypes above 0.001 frequency. Ophthalmopathy versus stable hyperthyroidism: 13-signature model gave 85% to 90% sensitivity, 75% to 83% specificity.

This CDR3 region has 18 residues. Unmatched junction bases numbered 13, after V lost 5 bases and J lost 0 bases. Germline values: CDR1 SGHAT, CDR2 FQNNGV. TCR beta CDR3 amplification used RNA transcripts. First-round RT-PCR employed HTBI primers, with a second-round multiplex PCR after it. TCRdb re-called the multiplex PCR reads through MiXCR, storing one row per CDR3 protein. The table records about 620,000 distinct CDR3 sequences, 22% of them present only once. Specimen: peripheral blood. This receptor was taken from a woman aged 18-35 years with stable Graves' hyperthyroidism. Some clones in this sample may be carry-over from other donors' samples. The chain has TRBV11-2 and TRBJ1-1, with TRBD1 matching over 9 bases. The CDR3 sequence is CASSILPGQGWVNTEAFF. As DNA, the CDR3 is TGTGCCAGCAGCATACTACCGGGACAGGGTTGGGTGAACACTGAAGCTTTCTTT.